The source of this T cell receptor (beta chain) is a study of T cell responses to AZD1222 COVID-19 vaccine. A note on this clone: The target antigen is unknown.

Pooled in the analysis were second doses at about 4 or about 12 weeks. Trimming removed 4 bases at V and 1 base at J, with 8 bases between. The CDR3 consists of 13 residues. CDR1 and CDR2 from the germline V gene are SGHRS and YFSETQ. The table came from immunoSEQ multiplex PCR; TCRdb's copy has only in-frame clones and leaves some out. Of some 200,000 clones listed, approximately 90% are singletons. General observations from the study: The study found Spike-specific TCR breadth and depth rose after two AZD1222 doses. All repertoire sampling was performed exclusively after the peak T cell response. The donors showed a predominance of white British ancestry and of females, with possible underestimation of clonal diversity.

The V call is TRBV5-1, the J call TRBJ1-2, with no clear D. Sequences were derived from peripheral blood, sampled 28 days after the second AZD1222 dose. The sequence derives from an adult who received the AZD1222 COVID-19 vaccine. CDR3 sequence: CASSSPLNYGYTF. CDR3 coding DNA: TGCGCCAGCAGCAGTCCGCTTAACTATGGCTACACCTTC. Full variable domain (remainder filled in from reference TRBV5-1 and TRBJ1-2): KAGVTQTPRYLIKTRGQQVTLSCSPISGHRSVSWYQQTPGQGLQFLFEYFSETQRNKGNFPGRFSGRQFSNSRSEMNVSTLELGDSALYLCASSSPLNYGYTFGSGTRLTVV.